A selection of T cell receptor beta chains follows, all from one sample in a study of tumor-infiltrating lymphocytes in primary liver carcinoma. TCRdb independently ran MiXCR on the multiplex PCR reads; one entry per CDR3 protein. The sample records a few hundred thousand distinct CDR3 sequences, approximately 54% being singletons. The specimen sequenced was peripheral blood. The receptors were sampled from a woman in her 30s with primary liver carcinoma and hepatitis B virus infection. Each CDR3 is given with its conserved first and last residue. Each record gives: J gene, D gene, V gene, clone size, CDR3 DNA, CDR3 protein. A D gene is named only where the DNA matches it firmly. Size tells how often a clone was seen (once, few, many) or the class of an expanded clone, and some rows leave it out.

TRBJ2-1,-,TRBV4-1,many,TGCGCCAGCAGCCAAGATACCAGGGGACATGAGCAGTTCTTC,CASSQDTRGHEQFF
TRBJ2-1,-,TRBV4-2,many,TGTGCCAGCGGACGACAGGACGTACTCAATGAGCAGTTCTTC,CASGRQDVLNEQFF
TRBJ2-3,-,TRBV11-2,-,TGTGCCAACAGCTTCCGCACAGATACGCAATATTTT,CANSFRTDTQYF
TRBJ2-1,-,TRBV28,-,TGTGCCAGCACTTTATCTAGTGAGCAGTTCTTC,CASTLSSEQFF
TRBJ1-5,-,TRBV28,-,TGTGCCAGCAGTTCCCAATTAATACAGGAATTCGGACAGCCCCAGCATTTT,CASSSQLIQEFGQPQHF
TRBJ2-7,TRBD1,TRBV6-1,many,TGTGCCAGCAGGACTCCCGGGACAGGGCCTTCGGGCGAGCAGTACTTC,CASRTPGTGPSGEQYF
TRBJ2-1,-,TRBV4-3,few,TGCGCCAGCAGCCAAGATTTCGGCTCCTACAATGAGCAGTTCTTC,CASSQDFGSYNEQFF
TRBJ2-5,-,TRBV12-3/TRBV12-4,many,TGTGCCAGCAGTACCAGATTAGCAGAGACCCAGTACTTC,CASSTRLAETQYF
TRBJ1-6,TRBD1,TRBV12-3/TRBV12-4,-,TGTGCCAGCAGTACTTACCGGACAGGGAGGCCGTCACCCCTCCACTTT,CASSTYRTGRPSPLHF
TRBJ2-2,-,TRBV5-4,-,TGTGCCAGCAGCCCTATAGGCAGCCCGGGCACCGGGGAGCTGTTTTTT,CASSPIGSPGTGELFF
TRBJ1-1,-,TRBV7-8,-,TGTGCCAGCAGCTTAGGGGGACTTTACGGGTTAGCTTTCTTT,CASSLGGLYGLAFF
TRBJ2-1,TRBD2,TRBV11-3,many,TGTGCCAGCAGCTTATCATTGGCTAGCGGGACCTACAATGAGCAGTTCTTC,CASSLSLASGTYNEQFF
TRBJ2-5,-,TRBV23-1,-,TGCGCCAGCAGTCAGAAGCCAGAGACCCAGTACTTC,CASSQKPETQYF
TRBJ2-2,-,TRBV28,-,TGTGCCAGCAGTCCATGGGACAAGGGGCTGACCGGGGAGCTGTTTTTT,CASSPWDKGLTGELFF
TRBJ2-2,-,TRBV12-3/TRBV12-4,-,TGTGCCAGCAGTTTGGACCGAACGAACACCGGGGAGCTGTTTTTT,CASSLDRTNTGELFF
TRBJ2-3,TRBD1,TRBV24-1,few,TGTGCCACCAGTGAACCCGGGACAGGGAAAGATACGCAGTATTTT,CATSEPGTGKDTQYF
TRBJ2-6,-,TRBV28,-,TGTGCCAGCAAGGAGGGTATTGTATCTGGGGCCAACGTCCTGACTTTC,CASKEGIVSGANVLTF
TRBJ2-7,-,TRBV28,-,TGTGCCAGCAATTGGGGACCGTTAAGCCACGAGCAGTACTTC,CASNWGPLSHEQYF
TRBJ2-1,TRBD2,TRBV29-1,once,TGCAGCATTCAGCGGGAGGGCATGGTTAATGAGCAGTTCTTC,CSIQREGMVNEQFF
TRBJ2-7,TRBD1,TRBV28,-,TGTGCCAGCAGTTCCCGGGACAGGGTCGGCCACGAGCAGCACTTC,CASSSRDRVGHEQHF
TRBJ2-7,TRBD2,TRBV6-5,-,TGTGCCAGCAGTTACTCGACTAGCGGGAGGAACAATGAGCAGTACTTC,CASSYSTSGRNNEQYF
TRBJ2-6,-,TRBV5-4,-,TGTGCCAGCTCGTTGTACCCCCCTGGGACCAACGTCCTGACTTTC,CASSLYPPGTNVLTF
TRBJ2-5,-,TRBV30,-,TGTGCCTGGAGCGCAATGGAGACCCAGTACTTC,CAWSAMETQYF
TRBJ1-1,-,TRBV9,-,TGTGCCAGCAGCGTACCGGACGACAAATTTGAAGCTTTCTTT,CASSVPDDKFEAFF
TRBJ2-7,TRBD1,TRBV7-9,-,TGTGCCAGCAGCAGTGGCAGGGGGACAAGCTCCTACGAGCAGTACTTC,CASSSGRGTSSYEQYF
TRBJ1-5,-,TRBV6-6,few,TGTGCCAGCCGAGGGGGTAGCAATCAGCCCCAGCATTTT,CASRGGSNQPQHF
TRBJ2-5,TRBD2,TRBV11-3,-,TGTGCCAGCAGGTCGATGGGGGAGGGGACCCAGTACTTC,CASRSMGEGTQYF
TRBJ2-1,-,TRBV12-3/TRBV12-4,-,TGTGCCAGCAGTTTGAGGAACTCCTACAATGAGCAGTTCTTC,CASSLRNSYNEQFF
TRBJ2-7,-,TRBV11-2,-,TGTGCCAACAGCTTAGTTCCCGGCACATACTACGAGCAGTACTTC,CANSLVPGTYYEQYF
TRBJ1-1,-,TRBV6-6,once,TGTGCCAGCAGTTTACAGGGAGGCTCTGAAGCTTTCTTT,CASSLQGGSEAFF
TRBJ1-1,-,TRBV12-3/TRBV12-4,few,TGTGCCAGCAGTTATTATGGGGATAATACTGAAGCTTTCTTT,CASSYYGDNTEAFF
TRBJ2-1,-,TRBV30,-,TGTGTCTGGAGTCTACAGGGTTACAATGAGCAGTTCTTC,CVWSLQGYNEQFF
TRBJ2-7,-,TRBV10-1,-,TGCACCAGCAGTGGCCCCAACTATGAGCAGTACTTC,CTSSGPNYEQYF
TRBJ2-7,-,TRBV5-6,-,TGTGCCAGCCGTACCGGGGGAGCCTACGAGCAGTACTTC,CASRTGGAYEQYF
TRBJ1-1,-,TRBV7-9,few,TGTGCCAGCAGCCAAAACAGCCTCTTGAACACTGAAGCTTTCTTT,CASSQNSLLNTEAFF
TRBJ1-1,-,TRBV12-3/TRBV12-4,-,TGTGCCAGCACCATTGACGGGGGGCGTCCTGAAGCTTTCTTT,CASTIDGGRPEAFF
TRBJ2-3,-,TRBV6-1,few,TGTGCCAGCAGTGAAATGGCGGGATGGAGCACAGGTACGCAGTATTTT,CASSEMAGWSTGTQYF
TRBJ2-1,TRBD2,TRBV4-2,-,TGTGCCAGCAGCCAAGATCAGGGGTGGACTAGCGGGAGCAATGAGCAGTTCTTC,CASSQDQGWTSGSNEQFF
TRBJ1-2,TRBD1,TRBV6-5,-,TGTGCCACCACAGGGGGGGGTCCCTATGGCTACACCTTC,CATTGGGPYGYTF
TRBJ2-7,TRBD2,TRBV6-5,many,TGTGCCAGCAGTGAACGACTAGCCGGATACGAGCAGTACTTC,CASSERLAGYEQYF
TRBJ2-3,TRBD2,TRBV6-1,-,TGTGCCAGCAGTGAACGGTCGGGAGGGTCCATAGATACGCAGTATTTT,CASSERSGGSIDTQYF